This T cell receptor (beta chain) emerged from a study of a mutant IDH1 vaccine in newly diagnosed glioma (dated by TCRdb to the early 2020s). Regarding the complete study: Patients were given eight vaccinations, in weeks 1, 3, 5, 7, 11, 15, 19 and 23, which matched visits V03 through V10. Peripheral blood was collected at six visits: V03 (baseline), V05, V07, V10, V12 and V13. For exploratory analyses, longitudinal TCRB deep sequencing was carried out in 25 to 30 treated patients wherever samples were available. Prior to enrollment, standard therapy consisting of radiotherapy alone, temozolomide alone, or radiochemotherapy with temozolomide had been administered to patients, with the combination being received by most patients. In the chemotherapy-containing groups, vaccination started alongside temozolomide cycles, whereas in patients who had radiotherapy alone it started 4-6 weeks after radiotherapy. Of the 32 patients who were treated, approximately 60% were male and roughly 38% were female, and the mean age was roughly 40 years. What the work shows at the level of the full study, not this receptor alone: Immune responses induced by the vaccine were seen in roughly 95% of patients across multiple MHC alleles. Pseudoprogression appeared unrelated to alterations in the top peripheral T cell clonotypes detected by TCRB sequencing. Selection of PBMC samples for TCRB deep sequencing was based on availability. The authors noted that analyses of patient blood samples could not be reproduced because of sample limitations.

Sample time point, as interpreted from the label and publication: week 23, last vaccination. Every vaccine dose consisted of 300 ug of a 20-mer mutant IDH1 peptide in Montanide, administered subcutaneously together with topical imiquimod. All donors had newly diagnosed IDH1-mutant astrocytomas of WHO grade 3 or 4 that showed loss of nuclear ATRX. The samples were drawn from NOA16, a multicentre, single-arm, open-label phase I trial in Germany that tested a mutant IDH1 peptide vaccine in humans for the first time. Genomic DNA for TCRB sequencing was extracted from EDTA blood using the DNeasy Blood and Tissue Kit. The method was the immunoSEQ multiplex PCR assay. Following the manufacturer's protocol, the hsTCRB Kit was used to amplify rearranged TCR beta chain sequences. TCRB libraries were sequenced on an Illumina MiSeq. For the original study's pipeline: The kit vendor's proprietary platform handled demultiplexing, trimming and gene mapping. Drawn from immuneACCESS, this table holds only the in-frame rearrangements with V and J called that TCRdb kept. Clones are partly lost; checked studies trace under half to an unresolved V gene and leave the rest unexplained. V and J calls and clone size are copied from that table; D and trimming were computed from the DNA. This sample comprises approximately 66,000 clones, about 80% of them detected only once. Jointly, the top ten make up roughly 15% of the sample.

This clone was seen once. What antigen it recognizes has not been identified. No much larger clone exists at a distance of one base, and base qualities are not known. The CDR3 numbers 17 residues from cysteine through phenylalanine. Solely the CDR3 DNA is kept, with 51 bases framed from the first base. The germline V gene (reference sequence) gives CDR1 as SEHNR and CDR2 as FQNEAQ. The germline V end is reduced by 5 bases and the J end by 5 bases; junction bases left unmatched: 16. This receptor was identified in a young man with glioma. This chain is built from TRBV7-9 and TRBJ1-1; 8 bases in between match TRBD1. The sample consisted of PBMCs, taken from a glioma patient whose treatment included an IDH1 peptide vaccine. The CDR3 protein sequence reads: CASSPLRQGARRTEAFF. The sequenced DNA is TGTGCCAGCAGCCCTCTTAGGCAGGGGGCTCGGCGTACTGAAGCTTTCTTT. When the CDR3 is completed using the reference TRBV7-9 and TRBJ1-1 genes on either side, the full variable domain is DTGVSQNPRHKITKRGQNVTFRCDPISEHNRLYWYRQTLGQGPEFLTYFQNEAQLEKSRLLSDRFSAERPKGSFSTLEIQRTEQGDSAMYLCASSPLRQGARRTEAFFGQGTRLTVV.